Listed below are T cell receptor beta chains from one sample, sequenced in a study of blood T cell repertoires in COVID-19. Sequencing used immunoSEQ multiplex PCR; TCRdb keeps in-frame clones, though not all of them. The sample contains around 500,000 clones, 80% to 90% of which appear only once. The sequenced sample was peripheral blood. These TCRs come from a human donor in a cohort sampled during active COVID-19. The CDR3 runs from the conserved cysteine through the conserved F or W. The D gene is left open where the match is weak. The size field is filled for only some rows; it gives once, few, many or a size class.

clone_size j_call cdr3_length v_call d_call cdr3_aa cdr3_nt
NA TRBJ2-7 12 TRBV2 TRBD1 CASVGQGKGQYF TGTGCCAGCGTGGGACAGGGGAAGGGGCAGTACTTC
once TRBJ2-4 13 TRBV19 TRBD2 CASSISGLALQYF TGTGCCAGTAGTATATCCGGACTAGCGCTGCAGTACTTC
NA TRBJ2-1 16 TRBV5-1 TRBD2 CASSLAGDISYNEQFF TGCGCCAGCAGCTTAGCGGGAGATATCTCCTACAATGAGCAGTTCTTC
NA TRBJ1-3 13 TRBV5-4 NA CASRGGPGNTIYF TGTGCCAGCAGGGGGGGGCCTGGAAACACCATATATTTT
NA TRBJ1-1 13 TRBV11-2 TRBD1 CASSSGTATEAFF TGTGCCAGCAGCTCTGGGACAGCCACTGAAGCTTTCTTT
NA TRBJ2-1 15 TRBV28 TRBD2 CASTLGLAGNNEQFF TGTGCCAGCACCCTGGGGCTAGCGGGAAACAATGAGCAGTTCTTC
NA TRBJ1-3 15 TRBV7-2 TRBD1 CASSPQGATGNTIYF TGTGCCAGCAGCCCTCAGGGGGCTACGGGAAACACCATATATTTT
NA TRBJ1-5 17 TRBV7-9 TRBD1 CASSPPGQGKDNQPQHF TGTGCCAGCAGCCCACCGGGACAGGGGAAGGACAATCAGCCCCAGCATTTT
NA TRBJ1-2 15 TRBV7-9 TRBD1 CASSTEQGAFDGYTF TGTGCCAGCAGCACGGAACAGGGGGCGTTCGACGGCTACACCTTC
few TRBJ1-2 14 TRBV6-2/TRBV6-3 TRBD1 CASSYNRGIYGYTF TGTGCCAGCAGTTACAACAGGGGGATCTATGGCTACACCTTC